This T cell receptor beta chain was obtained from a study of neoadjuvant anti-PD-1 for oral cavity cancer (dated by TCRdb to the early 2020s). In the study overall: Three to four biweekly doses of nivolumab at 3 mg/kg were mostly administered to patients before curative-intent surgical resection. For patients who did not progress, a fourth nivolumab dose was given around day 43, followed by definitive surgical resection on days 50-56. An approximately 30% response rate was observed in the parent correlative cohort, in which around eleven patients were included. Under RECIST 1.1, patients with complete response, partial response or stable disease were classed as responders, and patients with progression were classed as non-responders.

As for this clone: No antigen is known for it. No much larger clone exists at a distance of one base, and base qualities are not known.

The CDR3 holds 14 amino acids from the cysteine to the phenylalanine. The sequence is cut down to CDR3 DNA, 42 bases in frame from base 1. V is clipped by 4 bases and J by 6 bases, and the sequence between their germline boundaries is 16 bases long. Looking up the germline V gene (reference sequence) yields CDR1 SEHNR and CDR2 FQNEAQ. The sample's time point, from its label and the paper: before neoadjuvant nivolumab. Patients had been newly diagnosed with stage II-IVA oral cavity squamous cell carcinoma, and no prior systemic or radiation treatment had been given to the patients. The cohort consisted of patients with HPV-negative, locally advanced oral cavity squamous cell carcinoma. No culture maintenance or expansion was done, as the peripheral blood mononuclear cells went straight to analysis. Samples came from a longitudinal correlative study of a single-arm phase II trial of neoadjuvant nivolumab in oral cavity squamous cell carcinoma. Subject-matched pre- and post-treatment PBMCs and tumors from three responders and three non-responders were subjected to genomic DNA-based TCRbeta sequencing. Peripheral blood mononuclear cells were collected once before nivolumab treatment and again after treatment, at the time of surgery. The Maxwell RSC DNA from Cells kit was used to isolate genomic DNA from PBMCs.

For deep sequencing of PBMC libraries, mostly approximately 460 ng of input genomic DNA was used, and six replicates were run per sample. TCRbeta libraries were prepared with the immunoSEQ hsTCRbeta kit according to the manufacturer's instructions. The completed libraries were mixed into a single pool at 3 nM, then sequenced with an Illumina NovaSeq 6000 S4 flow cell. The study's own analysis went as follows. Raw data preprocessing and quality control were performed with the immunoSEQ Analyzer. The analysis was limited to productive rearrangements, and each clonotype was defined by a unique CDR3 amino acid sequence. Repertoire clonality was estimated as the Gini-Simpson index, which was computed with the R package tcR. Student's t test was used to compare Gini indices, and Pearson correlation was used to assess associations with tumor size change. TCRdb stores this immuneACCESS table with in-frame sequences only. Part of the clones is absent; in the studies checked, under half of the shortfall reflects unresolved V genes, and no reason is known for the rest. V and J calls and clone size are as listed in that table; D and trimming were resolved from the DNA. This sample is represented by 80,000 to 95,000 clones; more than 80% of them were singletons. Around 3% of the sample is held by the ten biggest clonotypes.

The paper's findings and limits, for the study overall: Within PBMCs, T cell clonality (Gini index) was significantly higher in non-responders than responders after neoadjuvant nivolumab. Only three patients per response group were included in the TCR analyses, and the authors called for validation in larger cohorts. Higher pretreatment blood TCRbeta clonality and lower post-treatment tumor TCRbeta clonality were correlated with higher pretreatment blood Treg/Th17 ratios.

The sequence joins TRBV7-9 to TRBJ2-7; TRBD2 is a possible D gene, resting on 5 matching bases. The material was PBMCs, obtained before nivolumab (anti-PD-1) treatment. This sequence originates from a person between 40 and 79 years old with oral cavity squamous cell carcinoma. The nucleotide sequence is given as TGTGCCAGCAGCTCTCAATCGGGGAGACTCGAGCAGTACTTC. Translated, it reads CASSSQSGRLEQYF.